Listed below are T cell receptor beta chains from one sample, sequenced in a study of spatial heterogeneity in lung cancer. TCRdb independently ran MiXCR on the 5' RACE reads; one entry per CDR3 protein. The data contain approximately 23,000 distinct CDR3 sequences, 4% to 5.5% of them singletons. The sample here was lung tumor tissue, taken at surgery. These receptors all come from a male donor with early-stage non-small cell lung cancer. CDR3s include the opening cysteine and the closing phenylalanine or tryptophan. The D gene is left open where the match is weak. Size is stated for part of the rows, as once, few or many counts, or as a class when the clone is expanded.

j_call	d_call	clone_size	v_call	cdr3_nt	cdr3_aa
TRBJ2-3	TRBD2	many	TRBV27	TGTGCCAGCAGTAGGACTAGCGGGAGCACAGATACGCAGTATTTT	CASSRTSGSTDTQYF
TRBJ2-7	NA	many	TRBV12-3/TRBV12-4	TGTGCCAGCACTTTCCCTCAGAAGGGGAGCCTAGTGGAGCAGTACTTC	CASTFPQKGSLVEQYF
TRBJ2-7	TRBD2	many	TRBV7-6	TGTGCCAGCAGCTTAGTCCCTTTGGGAAGCCCGGGACTAGTAAACGAGCAGTACTTC	CASSLVPLGSPGLVNEQYF
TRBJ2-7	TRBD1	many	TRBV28	TGTGCCAGCATGGGACAGGGGGTCTACGAGCAGTACTTC	CASMGQGVYEQYF
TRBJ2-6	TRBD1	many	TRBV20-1	TGCAGTGCCCCCGACAGGGAAACTGGGGCCAACGTCCTGACTTTC	CSAPDRETGANVLTF
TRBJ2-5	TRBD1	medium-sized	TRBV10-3	TGTGCCATCAGTGAGGGGACAGGGGGAGAGACCCAGTACTTC	CAISEGTGGETQYF
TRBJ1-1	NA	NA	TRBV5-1	TGCGCCAGCAGCTTTGGGCAGGGGACTGAAGCTTTCTTT	CASSFGQGTEAFF
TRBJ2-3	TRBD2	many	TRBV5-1	TGCGCCAGCAGCCCAAGCGGGGGCCGGGGGACGCAGTATTTT	CASSPSGGRGTQYF
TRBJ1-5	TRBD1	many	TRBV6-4	TGTGCCAGCAGTGACTATGAAGACAGGGGAGGTAATCAGCCCCAGCATTTT	CASSDYEDRGGNQPQHF
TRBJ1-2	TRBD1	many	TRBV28	TGTGCCAGCAGTCTGACTGGACAGGGTAGGGACTATGGCTACACCTTC	CASSLTGQGRDYGYTF
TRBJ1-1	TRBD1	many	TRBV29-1	TGCAGCGTTGCGGGGGACAGGGCAACTGAAGCTTTCTTT	CSVAGDRATEAFF
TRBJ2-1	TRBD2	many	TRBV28	TGTGCCAGCAGTTTGTCATACAGATTAGTAGCGGGAGGGTACAATGAGCAGTTCTTC	CASSLSYRLVAGGYNEQFF
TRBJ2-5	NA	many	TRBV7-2	TGTGCCAGCAGCTTAGTTCAGAACGCAAAAGAGACCCAGTACTTC	CASSLVQNAKETQYF
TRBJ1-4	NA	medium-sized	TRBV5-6	TGTGCCAGCAGCTTCGGACGGCTCAAACTGTTTTTT	CASSFGRLKLFF
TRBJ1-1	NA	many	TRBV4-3	TGCGCCAGCAGAGAATGGGCCATGAACACTGAAGCTTTCTTT	CASREWAMNTEAFF
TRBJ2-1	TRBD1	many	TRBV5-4	TGTGCCAGCAGCTTGAACAGGGGAGAGAATGAGCAGTTCTTC	CASSLNRGENEQFF
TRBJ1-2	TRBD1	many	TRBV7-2	TGTGCCAGCAGCCTAGAATGGACAGGGAACTATGGCTACACCTTC	CASSLEWTGNYGYTF
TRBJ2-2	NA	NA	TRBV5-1	TGCGCCAGCAGCCCGGGACTTTACACCGGGGAGCTGTTTTTT	CASSPGLYTGELFF
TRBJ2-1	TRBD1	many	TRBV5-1	TGCGCCAGCAGCGTGGGACAGGGCTACGATGAGCAGTTCTTC	CASSVGQGYDEQFF
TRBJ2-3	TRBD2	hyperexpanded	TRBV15	TGTGCCACCAGCACTGGACTAGCGGGGGGAAGCTCCGGCGGCACAGATACGCAGTATTTT	CATSTGLAGGSSGGTDTQYF
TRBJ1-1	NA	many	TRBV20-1	TGCAGTGCGCGTCTCCACAACACTGAAGCTTTCTTT	CSARLHNTEAFF
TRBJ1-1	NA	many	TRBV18	TGTGCCAGCTCACAAGGCCCCCTGGCCGGGAGGGTGAACACTGAAGCTTTCTTT	CASSQGPLAGRVNTEAFF
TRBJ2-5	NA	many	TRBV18	TGTGCCAGCCCCCCGGGGCGGGGAGAGACCCAGTACTTC	CASPPGRGETQYF
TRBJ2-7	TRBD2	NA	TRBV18	TGTGCCAGCTCGATAGCGGGACAAACCTACGAGCAGTACTTC	CASSIAGQTYEQYF
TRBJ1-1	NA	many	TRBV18	TGTGCCAGCTCACCCGGGGAGACTGAAGCTTTCTTT	CASSPGETEAFF
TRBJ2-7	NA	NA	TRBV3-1	TGTGCCAGCAGCCAGACTCGGTCCTCCTACGAGCAGTACTTC	CASSQTRSSYEQYF
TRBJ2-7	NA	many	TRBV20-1	TGCAGTGCTAGAGCCTCCGTGGGCGAGCAGTACTTC	CSARASVGEQYF
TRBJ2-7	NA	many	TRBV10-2	TGCGCCAGCAGTTCGGGGGAGCAGTACTTC	CASSSGEQYF
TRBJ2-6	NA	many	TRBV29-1	TGCAGCGCTTCGACTTCTGGGGCCAACGTCCTGACTTTC	CSASTSGANVLTF
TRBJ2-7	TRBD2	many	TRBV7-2	TGTGCCAGCAGCGTCTATGCGGGGGTGGCCGAGCAGTACTTC	CASSVYAGVAEQYF